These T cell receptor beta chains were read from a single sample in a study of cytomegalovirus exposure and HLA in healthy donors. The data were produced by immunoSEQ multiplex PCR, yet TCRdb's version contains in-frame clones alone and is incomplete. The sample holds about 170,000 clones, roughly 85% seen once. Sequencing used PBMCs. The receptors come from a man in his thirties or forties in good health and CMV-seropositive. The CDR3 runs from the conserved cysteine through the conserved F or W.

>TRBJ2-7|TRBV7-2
CASSLETGGLNEQYF
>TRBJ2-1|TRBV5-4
CASSSRLAGNNEQFF
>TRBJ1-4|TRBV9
CASSQGHLNLNEKLFF
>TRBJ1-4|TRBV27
CASSLRQGINEKLFF
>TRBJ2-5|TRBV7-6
CASSLAPLLAGGQQETQYF
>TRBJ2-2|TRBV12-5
CASGEQGATGELFF
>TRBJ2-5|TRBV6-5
CASSYLMAGVRETQYF
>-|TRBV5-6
CASSSHRGGFYEQYF
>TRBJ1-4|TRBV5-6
CASSSNEGFLGEKLFF
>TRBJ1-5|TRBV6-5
CASSPGRVRNQPQHF
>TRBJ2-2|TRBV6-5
CASSSDRGNTGELFF
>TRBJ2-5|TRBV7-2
CASSQDRGGETQYF
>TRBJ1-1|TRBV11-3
CASSSLRVNTEAFF
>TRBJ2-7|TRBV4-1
CASSHPGTGPEQYF